This is a list of T cell receptor beta chains from one sample in a study of blood T cells in healthy people across ages. TCRdb redid the calling of the 5' RACE reads with MiXCR, one entry per CDR3 protein. The sample includes roughly 560,000 distinct CDR3 sequences, less than 25% of them seen just once. The data also belong to a second study, concerning T cells of mothers and their children.

The sequencing sample was made of blood. These receptors all stem from a boy between 5 and 17 years old in good health. Each CDR3 is given with its conserved first and last residue. The D gene is left open where the match is weak. Only part of the rows carry a size: once, few, many, or a class if the clone is expanded.

clone size,V gene,J gene,D gene,CDR3 protein,CDR3 DNA
NA,TRBV7-2,TRBJ1-2,TRBD1,CASSSRQGSDYGYTF,TGTGCCAGCAGCTCCCGACAGGGTTCGGACTATGGCTACACCTTC
few,TRBV15,TRBJ1-6,TRBD1,CATSRRTGVSPLHF,TGTGCCACCAGCAGACGAACAGGGGTCTCACCCCTCCACTTT
NA,TRBV7-2,TRBJ1-5,NA,CASSFSTNSNQPQHF,TGTGCCAGCAGCTTCAGCACGAATAGCAATCAGCCCCAGCATTTT
few,TRBV6-1,TRBJ1-4,NA,CASSEFGRGDEKLFF,TGTGCCAGCAGTGAATTTGGACGGGGAGATGAAAAACTGTTTTTT
NA,TRBV18,TRBJ2-7,TRBD1,CASSPTQGASSYEQYF,TGTGCCAGCTCACCAACCCAGGGGGCGAGCTCCTACGAGCAGTACTTC
NA,TRBV9,TRBJ2-5,TRBD1,CASSVDWDSLGETQYF,TGTGCCAGCAGCGTAGACTGGGACAGCCTAGGAGAGACCCAGTACTTC
NA,TRBV7-3,TRBJ2-7,TRBD2,CASSLAGAAEEQYF,TGTGCCAGCAGCTTAGCGGGAGCGGCAGAGGAGCAGTACTTC
NA,TRBV27,TRBJ2-1,NA,CASSLKSEQFF,TGTGCCAGCAGTTTGAAAAGTGAGCAGTTCTTC
few,TRBV5-1,TRBJ2-1,NA,CASRKELALVSGEQFF,TGCGCCAGCAGAAAGGAGCTAGCGTTGGTTTCCGGCGAGCAGTTCTTC
NA,TRBV24-1,TRBJ2-1,TRBD2,CATSDPRTSGSYNEQFF,TGTGCCACCAGTGACCCTCGGACTAGCGGCTCCTACAATGAGCAGTTCTTC
NA,TRBV7-9,TRBJ2-5,TRBD1,CASSSRTGWETQYF,TGTGCCAGCAGCTCTCGGACAGGGTGGGAGACCCAGTACTTC
few,TRBV9,TRBJ2-5,TRBD2,CASSVAGTSGTEETQYF,TGTGCCAGCAGCGTAGCTGGTACTAGCGGGACTGAAGAGACCCAGTACTTC
NA,TRBV20-1,TRBJ1-1,TRBD1,CSAEQGADAFF,TGCAGTGCCGAACAGGGGGCGGATGCTTTCTTT
NA,TRBV11-2,TRBJ2-1,NA,CASALVGGQGNEQFF,TGTGCCAGCGCTTTGGTGGGGGGCCAGGGCAATGAGCAGTTCTTC
few,TRBV12-3/TRBV12-4,TRBJ2-7,TRBD1,CASSLFLGQGAEEQYF,TGTGCCAGCAGTTTATTTTTGGGACAGGGGGCCGAAGAGCAGTACTTC
many,TRBV29-1,TRBJ2-7,TRBD2,CSVRSASGGYPGYEQYF,TGCAGCGTTCGATCGGCTAGCGGGGGATATCCAGGCTACGAGCAGTACTTC
once,TRBV20-1,TRBJ2-7,TRBD2,CSAPLAGGFYEQYF,TGCAGTGCCCCGCTAGCGGGGGGATTCTACGAGCAGTACTTC
NA,TRBV20-1,TRBJ1-2,NA,CSARAGTTNYGYTF,TGCAGTGCTAGGGCGGGAACCACTAACTATGGCTACACCTTC
NA,TRBV28,TRBJ2-5,NA,CVSSFRETQYF,TGTGTCAGCAGTTTTAGAGAGACCCAGTACTTC
few,TRBV6-2/TRBV6-3,TRBJ1-5,TRBD1,CASSPGTENQPQHF,TGTGCCAGCAGCCCCGGGACAGAGAATCAGCCCCAGCATTTT
NA,TRBV10-3,TRBJ2-3,TRBD2,CAISTRLADTDTQYF,TGTGCCATCAGTACGCGACTAGCGGACACAGATACGCAGTATTTT
NA,TRBV20-1,TRBJ2-1,NA,CSARPQPSNEQFF,TGCAGTGCTAGACCCCAGCCAAGCAATGAGCAGTTCTTC
few,TRBV3-1,TRBJ1-2,NA,CASSQDRWSYGYTF,TGTGCCAGCAGCCAAGACCGCTGGTCCTATGGCTACACCTTC
NA,TRBV12-3/TRBV12-4,TRBJ2-2,NA,CASSFSSRRELFF,TGTGCCAGCAGTTTTTCGTCTAGGCGGGAGCTGTTTTTT
many,TRBV5-5,TRBJ1-4,TRBD1,CASSPVGQGDGKLFF,TGTGCCAGCAGCCCCGTAGGACAGGGGGATGGAAAACTGTTTTTT
NA,TRBV9,TRBJ1-2,NA,CASRGLGDGYTF,TGTGCCAGCAGGGGCCTGGGTGACGGCTACACCTTC
few,TRBV13,TRBJ1-1,NA,CASSPAGGAEAFF,TGTGCCAGCAGCCCGGCCGGGGGCGCTGAAGCTTTCTTT
few,TRBV6-2/TRBV6-3,TRBJ2-5,NA,CASSYSSREVETQYF,TGTGCCAGCAGTTACTCCAGCAGGGAGGTAGAGACCCAGTACTTC
few,TRBV5-6,TRBJ2-3,NA,CASSSALVAQYF,TGTGCCAGCAGCTCTGCGCTGGTTGCGCAGTATTTT
NA,TRBV20-1,TRBJ2-4,NA,CSAVGNSKNIQYF,TGCAGTGCGGTGGGGAATTCCAAAAACATTCAGTACTTC
NA,TRBV2,TRBJ2-3,NA,CASSERLGDTQYF,TGTGCCAGCAGTGAAAGGCTGGGAGATACGCAGTATTTT
few,TRBV20-1,TRBJ2-5,TRBD2,CSARTNGLTSGRTKETQYF,TGCAGTGCTAGAACAAACGGGTTGACTAGCGGGAGAACGAAAGAGACCCAGTACTTC
NA,TRBV6-2/TRBV6-3,TRBJ2-7,NA,CASSATDTPYEQYF,TGTGCCAGCAGCGCGACGGACACCCCCTACGAGCAGTACTTC
NA,TRBV5-1,TRBJ2-5,TRBD2,CASSLKLAGIQETQYF,TGCGCCAGCAGCTTAAAACTAGCGGGGATCCAAGAGACCCAGTACTTC
few,TRBV4-3,TRBJ2-1,NA,CASSRHRAISSYNEQFF,TGCGCCAGCAGCCGACACAGGGCGATTAGCTCCTACAATGAGCAGTTCTTC
once,TRBV10-3,TRBJ2-7,TRBD1,CAISEQTGGYEQYF,TGTGCCATCAGTGAACAGACAGGGGGCTACGAGCAGTACTTC
few,TRBV7-2,TRBJ2-1,NA,CASSLEVASYNEQFF,TGTGCCAGCAGCTTAGAGGTTGCCAGCTACAATGAGCAGTTCTTC
NA,TRBV6-5,TRBJ1-6,TRBD1,CASSYETGGSSPLHF,TGTGCCAGCAGTTACGAGACAGGGGGCTCCTCACCCCTCCACTTT
few,TRBV18,TRBJ2-1,TRBD2,CASSPKLAGALNEQFF,TGTGCCAGCTCACCAAAACTAGCGGGAGCTCTTAATGAGCAGTTCTTC
NA,TRBV2,TRBJ2-7,TRBD2,CASGPSGSTNEQYF,TGTGCCAGCGGGCCTAGCGGGAGCACCAACGAGCAGTACTTC
NA,TRBV6-2/TRBV6-3,TRBJ1-2,NA,CASSSPAQFDYGYTF,TGTGCCAGCAGTTCCCCGGCTCAGTTTGACTATGGCTACACCTTC
once,TRBV7-9,TRBJ2-2,NA,CASSSLGGPGELFF,TGTGCCAGCAGCTCCCTAGGTGGCCCCGGGGAGCTGTTTTTT
few,TRBV29-1,TRBJ2-1,NA,CSVEGTSNEQFF,TGCAGCGTTGAGGGGACTTCGAATGAGCAGTTCTTC
NA,TRBV5-1,TRBJ2-7,NA,CASSLKSVLSSYEQYF,TGCGCCAGCAGCTTGAAAAGCGTCCTGAGCTCCTACGAGCAGTACTTC
many,TRBV29-1,TRBJ2-3,TRBD2,CSGRPGGDTQYF,TGCAGCGGTAGGCCGGGGGGAGATACGCAGTATTTT
many,TRBV5-1,TRBJ2-2,TRBD2,CASSLYGGRNTGELFF,TGCGCCAGCAGCTTGTACGGCGGGAGAAACACCGGGGAGCTGTTTTTT
few,TRBV29-1,TRBJ2-3,TRBD2,CSVEDPWLAGSTFTDTQYF,TGCAGCGTCGAAGATCCATGGCTAGCGGGTTCTACTTTCACAGATACGCAGTATTTT
many,TRBV5-1,TRBJ2-4,NA,CASSTDENIQYF,TGCGCCAGCAGCACAGATGAAAACATTCAGTACTTC
NA,TRBV27,TRBJ1-2,NA,CASSSGTLPYGYTF,TGTGCCAGCAGTTCCGGGACACTACCTTATGGCTACACCTTC
NA,TRBV28,TRBJ1-2,NA,CASSTYTRPDGNYGYTF,TGTGCCAGCAGTACTTATACCCGGCCAGACGGAAACTATGGCTACACCTTC
NA,TRBV28,TRBJ2-7,NA,CASSWGQPPYEQYF,TGTGCCAGCTCCTGGGGGCAGCCACCCTACGAGCAGTACTTC
NA,TRBV12-3/TRBV12-4,TRBJ2-2,NA,CASRPPGHRIINRELFF,TGTGCCAGCAGACCTCCGGGACACCGGATTATTAATAGGGAGCTGTTTTTT
NA,TRBV19,TRBJ2-5,TRBD1,CASSTRDSSETQYF,TGTGCCAGTAGTACACGGGACAGCAGCGAGACCCAGTACTTC